These T cell receptor beta chains were read from a single sample in a study of response to subunit inactivated influenza vaccine. TCRdb re-called the RT-PCR reads with MiXCR, one entry per CDR3 protein. The sample yields about 500,000 distinct CDR3 sequences, more than 15% seen once. The sequencing used CD4+ T cells sorted from PBMCs, collected less than 30 months after vaccination. These receptors were taken from a man aged 50-75 years who received an inactivated influenza vaccine. CDR3s include the opening cysteine and the closing phenylalanine or tryptophan. Each record gives: V gene, clone size, D gene, CDR3 protein. A D gene is named only where the DNA matches it firmly. The size of a clone is reported for some rows only, either as once, few or many, or as a class for expanded clones.

V gene: TRBV7-9; clone size: few; D gene: -; CDR3 protein: CASSRPFRDPADTQYF
V gene: TRBV5-1; clone size: many; D gene: -; CDR3 protein: CASSPGTNQETQYF
V gene: TRBV27; clone size: -; D gene: -; CDR3 protein: CASKGFNSPLHF
V gene: TRBV24-1; clone size: -; D gene: -; CDR3 protein: CATSDSTGYEQFF
V gene: TRBV5-1; clone size: few; D gene: -; CDR3 protein: CASSSGHPDTDTQYF
V gene: TRBV20-1; clone size: -; D gene: -; CDR3 protein: CSAMTNPMTQYF
V gene: TRBV3-1; clone size: few; D gene: -; CDR3 protein: CASSQARSYEKLFF
V gene: TRBV7-2; clone size: few; D gene: -; CDR3 protein: CASRPPGSGETQYF
V gene: TRBV20-1; clone size: few; D gene: TRBD1; CDR3 protein: CSARAGTGANQPQHF
V gene: TRBV20-1; clone size: many; D gene: TRBD2; CDR3 protein: CSFSGSGGNEQFF
V gene: TRBV5-1; clone size: -; D gene: -; CDR3 protein: CASRPDSSNTGELFF
V gene: TRBV29-1; clone size: few; D gene: -; CDR3 protein: CSVGDSKNSPLHF
V gene: TRBV7-2; clone size: few; D gene: TRBD2; CDR3 protein: CASSSGLAGSNEQFF
V gene: TRBV2; clone size: -; D gene: TRBD1; CDR3 protein: CASNWDRLSHPFF
V gene: TRBV7-8; clone size: -; D gene: -; CDR3 protein: CASSGLRMADTQYF
V gene: TRBV18; clone size: few; D gene: TRBD1; CDR3 protein: CASSPSQGVDEQYF
V gene: TRBV20-1; clone size: many; D gene: -; CDR3 protein: CSARDVLSAGELFF
V gene: TRBV3-1; clone size: -; D gene: TRBD2; CDR3 protein: CASRGLAQNTGELFF
V gene: TRBV6-1; clone size: -; D gene: -; CDR3 protein: CATTKVGARGEQFF
V gene: TRBV10-3; clone size: -; D gene: -; CDR3 protein: CAIRRGAGDEQYF
V gene: TRBV5-1; clone size: -; D gene: TRBD2; CDR3 protein: CASSLATTSGGSYNEQFF
V gene: TRBV18; clone size: few; D gene: TRBD1; CDR3 protein: CASSPPLGQGTDTQYF
V gene: TRBV5-5; clone size: -; D gene: -; CDR3 protein: CASSADPVATEAFF
V gene: TRBV11-1; clone size: -; D gene: TRBD1; CDR3 protein: CASSPFSSGQGKRNTEAFF
V gene: TRBV12-3/TRBV12-4; clone size: -; D gene: TRBD1; CDR3 protein: CASSLSEGAGQPQHF
V gene: TRBV5-4; clone size: few; D gene: -; CDR3 protein: CASSSGGQRNTGELFF
V gene: TRBV6-1; clone size: -; D gene: -; CDR3 protein: CASRRSGEASYEQYF
V gene: TRBV25-1; clone size: -; D gene: TRBD2; CDR3 protein: CASSPGRAGVTDTQYF
V gene: TRBV7-2; clone size: few; D gene: -; CDR3 protein: CASSLQGGATEAFF
V gene: TRBV4-2; clone size: few; D gene: -; CDR3 protein: CASSQDQVNQPQHF
V gene: TRBV6-6; clone size: few; D gene: -; CDR3 protein: CASSPPGTAEQYF
V gene: TRBV7-2; clone size: few; D gene: TRBD1; CDR3 protein: CASSTRGSAAYEQYF
V gene: TRBV3-1; clone size: few; D gene: TRBD1; CDR3 protein: CASTLQGASSEKLFF